A selection of T cell receptor beta chains follows, all from one sample in a study of graft-versus-host responses after intestinal transplantation. Libraries were prepared by immunoSEQ multiplex PCR; TCRdb keeps only in-frame clonotypes and omits some of them. In the table there are about 120,000 clones, roughly 95% of which are singletons. The antigens these receptors bind are not known. The sequencing here drew on unstimulated CD8+ T cells sorted from spleen or lymph node cells, taken before intestinal transplant. The origin of the receptors is a human donor who received an intestinal transplant. CDR3s include the opening cysteine and the closing phenylalanine or tryptophan. D genes are given only for firm matches. Clone size is stated in some rows and not others, as once, few, many or a class when expanded.

size: .
V: TRBV9
J: TRBJ2-5
D: .
DNA: TGTGCCAGCAGCGTAGGATTGTCAGGAGAGACCCAGTACTTC
CDR3: CASSVGLSGETQYF

size: few
V: TRBV7-3
J: TRBJ2-1
D: TRBD1
DNA: TGTGCCAGCAGCTTAACCCACCCCGTCCCCAGACAGGGTTGGAACGAGCAGTTCTTC
CDR3: CASSLTHPVPRQGWNEQFF

size: .
V: TRBV14
J: TRBJ2-3
D: TRBD2
DNA: TGTGCCAGCAGCCAAGCGAGTAGCGGGAACACAGATACGCAGTATTTT
CDR3: CASSQASSGNTDTQYF

size: .
V: TRBV6-5
J: TRBJ2-7
D: TRBD1
DNA: TGTGCCAGCAGGGGCTTCGACAGGGGCTCCTACGAGCAGTACTTC
CDR3: CASRGFDRGSYEQYF

size: .
V: TRBV6-5
J: TRBJ1-1
D: .
DNA: TGTGCCAGCAGAGCAGACAGCCAACCGAACACTGAAGCTTTCTTT
CDR3: CASRADSQPNTEAFF

size: .
V: TRBV25-1
J: TRBJ2-1
D: TRBD2
DNA: TGTGCCACCCTCCCTCCGGGCGGGAGTAGGGCATACAATGAGCAGTTCTTC
CDR3: CATLPPGGSRAYNEQFF

size: .
V: TRBV5-8
J: TRBJ2-3
D: TRBD1
DNA: TGTGCCAGCAGCTTGACAGGGGGCAGCACAGATACGCAGTATTTT
CDR3: CASSLTGGSTDTQYF

size: .
V: TRBV6-1
J: TRBJ2-7
D: .
DNA: TGTGCCAGCAGTGGGGAACTGGGACCGAGCTCCTACGAGCAGTACTTC
CDR3: CASSGELGPSSYEQYF

size: .
V: TRBV19
J: TRBJ2-1
D: .
DNA: TGTGCCAGTAGTATAAGCGCCTACATCTACAATGAGCAGTTCTTC
CDR3: CASSISAYIYNEQFF

size: once
V: TRBV5-5
J: TRBJ1-5
D: .
DNA: TGTGCCAGCAGCTTGGTCATCAGGGGCAATCAGCCCCAGCATTTT
CDR3: CASSLVIRGNQPQHF

size: once
V: TRBV30
J: TRBJ1-1
D: .
DNA: TGTGCCTGGCTCGAGGGGGAGGACACTGAAGCTTTCTTT
CDR3: CAWLEGEDTEAFF

size: .
V: TRBV19
J: TRBJ2-1
D: .
DNA: TGTGCCAGTAGTGCCCCGAATTACAATGAGCAGTTCTTC
CDR3: CASSAPNYNEQFF

size: .
V: TRBV27
J: TRBJ2-7
D: .
DNA: TGTGCCAGCAGTTTATCGACATCCCTCGAGCAGTACTTC
CDR3: CASSLSTSLEQYF

size: once
V: TRBV6-5
J: TRBJ1-1
D: .
DNA: TGTGCCAGCAGTTACTCCTACGGTGAAGCTTTCTTT
CDR3: CASSYSYGEAFF

size: .
V: TRBV6-5
J: TRBJ1-5
D: .
DNA: TGTGCCAGCAGTACCGGAAGGGGCAATCAGCCCCAGCATTTT
CDR3: CASSTGRGNQPQHF

size: .
V: TRBV4-3
J: TRBJ1-4
D: .
DNA: TGCGCCAGCAGCCAAGAAGGGCCTGTGGGGGGAACCCATGCAACTAATGAAAAACTGTTTTTT
CDR3: CASSQEGPVGGTHATNEKLFF

size: .
V: TRBV7-2
J: TRBJ2-1
D: .
DNA: TGTGCCAGCAGCTTAGCGCATACGGGAGTCTACAATGAGCAGTTCTTC
CDR3: CASSLAHTGVYNEQFF

size: .
V: TRBV19
J: TRBJ1-4
D: TRBD1
DNA: TGTGCCAGTAGTGCCGGGACAGGGATCGAAAAACTGTTTTTT
CDR3: CASSAGTGIEKLFF

size: .
V: TRBV27
J: TRBJ2-1
D: .
DNA: TGTGCCAGCAGTTTAGCCTTATACAATGAGCAGTTCTTC
CDR3: CASSLALYNEQFF

size: .
V: TRBV9
J: TRBJ2-7
D: .
DNA: TGTGCCAGCAGCGCCGGGACACCTACCTACGAGCAGTACTTC
CDR3: CASSAGTPTYEQYF

size: .
V: TRBV7-9
J: TRBJ2-3
D: TRBD2
DNA: TGTGCCAGCAGCCCCCGTTCGCTAGCGGGAGGGGCAGATACGCAGTATTTT
CDR3: CASSPRSLAGGADTQYF

size: .
V: TRBV4-3
J: TRBJ2-3
D: .
DNA: TGCGCCAGCAGCCAAACCCTTCATACTCGCACAGATACGCAGTATTTT
CDR3: CASSQTLHTRTDTQYF